The sequence of this T cell receptor (beta chain) was determined in a study of T cell responses to AZD1222 COVID-19 vaccine. As for the study in general: Researchers grouped second doses given at about 4 or about 12 weeks into one pool. Study conclusions and caveats: When two AZD1222 doses had been given, Spike-specific TCR breadth and depth rose. Repertoires were sampled only after the peak T cell response.

In regard to this clone: Its antigen remains unidentified.

The protocol was immunoSEQ multiplex PCR, while the TCRdb copy is restricted to in-frame clones and leaves out a portion. The repertoire holds about 130,000 clones, with approximately 94% as singletons. Trimming removed 10 bases at V and 8 bases at J, with 17 bases between. CDR1 is ENHRY and CDR2 is SYGVKD in the germline V gene. The CDR3 is 13 amino acids. The sample in question was peripheral blood, obtained on day 0 of AZD1222 vaccination. The chain couples TRBV10-3 to TRBJ1-4; D is uncertain. This sequence was found in an adult in good health. DNA for the CDR3: TGTGCCACCAAGTGGGCAGCTGGAGAAAAACTGTTTTTT. It translates to CATKWAAGEKLFF.